The source of this T cell receptor beta chain is a study of blood T cells in healthy people across ages. Findings and limits, study-wide: Diversity figures based on one million T cells were deemed too low. Long-lived donors exceeded aged donors in naive CD4+ cells and diversity. Because donor CMV status was unknown, expanded clonotype changes were possibly confounded.

CDR3 length equals 11 residues. Germline values: CDR1 MNHEY, CDR2 SVGAGI. Sample-barcoded 5' priming and a J-beta primer mix drove a second PCR of 7 to 11 cycles. Each cDNA molecule carried a tag from a template-switch adaptor that contained 12 random nucleotides. TCRdb reprocessed the 5' RACE reads with MiXCR, giving one entry per CDR3 protein. The sample holds roughly 680,000 distinct CDR3 sequences, 21% seen once. A word on this clonotype: Antigen: not known.

This TCR was recovered from an older man in good health. Sequenced material: blood. This chain uses TRBV6-5 with TRBJ2-5; D is unclear. TRBJ2-7 matches the DNA end more closely, so the J call is doubtful. CDR3 DNA sequence: TGTGCCAGCAGGTCGATTTACGAGCAGTACTTC. The encoded protein is CASRSIYEQYF.